A single T cell receptor beta chain is shown here with its context. No antigen is known for it. The data are from a study of T cell responses to AZD1222 COVID-19 vaccine. Method: immunoSEQ multiplex PCR; TCRdb's copy keeps in-frame clones and lacks some. The sample has fewer than 95,000 clones; over 75% are singletons. CDR1 GTSNPN and CDR2 SVGIG come from the germline V gene (reference sequence). Trimming removed 8 bases at V and 1 base at J, with 14 bases between. The CDR3 is 13 residues long. Overall study findings and caveats: Repertoire sampling occurred only after the peak T cell response. Researchers report vaccine-associated CD4 TCRs spanning spike, with dominance at 160-218 and 743-854. White British people made up most donors, females outnumbered males, and clonal diversity was possibly underestimated.

It was second doses at about 4 or about 12 weeks that were pooled. The source material was peripheral blood, sampled 28 days after the second AZD1222 dose. The chain carries TRBV30 and TRBJ1-1; D call uncertain. This clonotype originated in an adult who received the AZD1222 COVID-19 vaccine. Here the CDR3 reads CAMKVGSNTEAFF. The CDR3 DNA reads TGTGCCATGAAGGTAGGGTCGAACACTGAAGCTTTCTTT.